This TCR beta chain came from a study of T cells in Graves' hyperthyroidism and ophthalmopathy. V gave up 1 base and J gave up 8 bases, with 12 bases separating them. The CDR3 loop spans 14 amino acids. Germline V gene sequence: CDR1 LGHNA, CDR2 YSLEER. RNA transcripts were the template for amplifying TCR beta CDR3 regions. TCR CDR3 underwent first-round RT-PCR with the HTBI primer set. TCRdb analysed the multiplex PCR reads with MiXCR anew, one entry per CDR3 protein. Of about 400,000 distinct CDR3 sequences detected, about a sixth appear once; the ten largest clones hold 25% to 30%. This clonotype was recorded a few times.

V is TRBV4-3 and J is TRBJ2-1; tentative D call: TRBD1 (5 bases). Input material: blood. The source of this sequence is a young woman with Graves' hyperthyroidism that later progressed to Graves' ophthalmopathy. In DNA form, the CDR3 reads TGCGCCAGCAGCCAAGGAGAGCAGGGCTATGAGCAGTTCTTC. This codes for CASSQGEQGYEQFF.